What follows are 15 T cell receptor beta chains derived from one specimen sequenced in a study of blood T cell repertoires in COVID-19. Profiled with immunoSEQ multiplex PCR; TCRdb holds only in-frame clones, not every one. The data hold hundreds of thousands of clones, with roughly 84% observed a single time. Sequenced sample: PBMCs or T cells enriched from blood (not recorded which). All receptors come from a woman in her 30s who had recovered from COVID-19.

V gene TRBV5-1 combines with J gene TRBJ2-3; 7 bases map to TRBD2. Losses at the gene ends were 1 base for V and 0 bases for J; bases not matched to a gene: 5. From germline, CDR1 is SGHRS and CDR2 YFSETQ. The CDR3 runs 16 residues. CDR3 sequence reads: CASSLNEAGSTDTQYF. The CDR3 nucleotides read TGCGCCAGCAGCTTGAACGAAGCGGGGAGCACAGATACGCAGTATTTT.

This chain connects TRBV4-2 to TRBJ1-2; 8 positions agree with TRBD1. Germline V gene lookup returns CDR1 LGHNA and CDR2 YNFKEQ. The CDR3 covers 13 residues. After removal of 5 bases from V and 7 bases from J, the junction contained 6 bases not matched to a gene. The chain's CDR3 is CASSERTGSGYTF. The CDR3 coding sequence is TGTGCCAGCAGCGAAAGGACAGGGTCTGGCTACACCTTC.

V and J are TRBV6-5 and TRBJ1-1; no firm D call. This CDR3 is 12 amino acids long. Between the trimmed V and J ends, which lost 6 bases and 5 bases, there was a span of 10 bases. Germline assignment: CDR1 MNHEY and CDR2 SVGAGI. The CDR3 is CASSHIWTEAFF. The CDR3 nucleotides read TGTGCCAGCAGCCACATTTGGACTGAAGCTTTCTTT.

The chain employs TRBV2 and TRBJ2-5, with D perhaps matching TRBD2 (5 bases). Germline CDR1 SNHLY, CDR2 FYNNEI. This CDR3 comprises 15 residues. The V end was cut by 1 base, the J end by 2 bases, with 11 bases between. This CDR3 is CASSEGRTPQETQYF. DNA of the CDR3: TGTGCCAGCAGTGAAGGGAGGACGCCACAAGAGACCCAGTACTTC.

V is TRBV15 and J is TRBJ2-7; a possible D gene is TRBD2 (6 bases). This CDR3 has 14 residues. Germline lookup yields CDR1 LNHNV and CDR2 YYDKDF (reference sequence). Trimming removed 7 bases from V and 0 bases from J, with 13 bases in between. In nucleotides, the CDR3 is TGTGCCACCACCCCGGGACTCGACTCCTACGAGCAGTACTTC. This codes for CATTPGLDSYEQYF.

This sequence joins TRBV29-1 and TRBJ2-7; the match to TRBD1 covers 7 bases. With 7 bases clipped from V and 3 bases from J, the junction kept 9 bases outside the gene matches. Germline V gene sequence: CDR1 SQVTM, CDR2 ANQGSEA. The CDR3 is made up of 13 amino acids. The CDR3 region is CSAQGQVRYEQYF. CDR3 nucleotide sequence: TGCAGCGCCCAAGGACAGGTCCGCTACGAGCAGTACTTC.

This chain uses TRBV7-9 with TRBJ1-6; 7 bases map to TRBD1. Germline lookup yields CDR1 SEHNR and CDR2 FQNEAQ (reference sequence). The V gene end was trimmed by 5 bases and the J gene end by 7 bases; junction bases not matched to a gene: 14. This CDR3 contains 17 residues. This CDR3 is CASSPSGRTGINSPLHF. The CDR3 DNA sequence: TGTGCCAGCAGCCCGAGCGGCCGGACAGGAATAAATTCACCCCTCCACTTT.

This chain connects TRBV25-1 to TRBJ2-5, with 11 nucleotides matching TRBD2. Per germline, CDR1 MGHDK and CDR2 SYGVNS. The CDR3 sequence is 14 residues long. Here the CDR3 DNA reads TGTGCATCCGTAGCGGGAGGGCCGAGGGAGACCCAGTACTTC. This encodes CASVAGGPRETQYF.

The gene calls are TRBV28 and TRBJ1-2; 10 nucleotides align to TRBD1. Germline CDR1 MDHEN, CDR2 SYDVKM. The J segment lost 8 bases and the V segment lost 6 bases, leaving 6 bases of the junction unmatched. This CDR3 is 13 amino acids long. In DNA form, the CDR3 reads TGTGCCAGCAGCCCCGACAGGGGGCGAGGCTACACCTTC. This codes for CASSPDRGRGYTF.

The rearrangement joins TRBV7-6 to TRBJ2-7, with TRBD1 identical over 9 bases. With V trimmed by 4 bases and J by 5 bases, 6 bases remained unmatched. Germline V gene lookup returns CDR1 SGHVS and CDR2 FNYEAQ. CDR3 length equals 14 residues. CDR3 region: CASSSNRGRHEQYF. The CDR3, as DNA: TGTGCCAGCAGCTCAAACAGGGGGCGGCACGAGCAGTACTTC.

The chain has TRBV5-6 and TRBJ1-2; 8 bases line up with TRBD1. Germline V gene lookup returns CDR1 SGHDT and CDR2 YYEEEE. Trimming took 4 bases from V and 4 from J; bases not matched to a gene: 12. This CDR3 is built from 16 residues. CDR3 protein: CASSPTNGQGAYGYTF. In nucleotides, the CDR3 is TGTGCCAGCAGCCCAACGAACGGACAGGGAGCCTATGGCTACACCTTC.

V is TRBV30 and J is TRBJ2-3; D is perhaps TRBD2 (5 bases). Per the germline V gene, CDR1 is GTSNPN and CDR2 is SVGIG (reference sequence). The CDR3 has 15 amino acids. V shed 5 bases and J shed 2 bases, with 17 bases lying between them. CDR3 sequence (DNA): TGTGCCTGGGGTGGAGGAACCCACCCCACAGATACGCAGTATTTT. Translating gives CAWGGGTHPTDTQYF.

As to this clone: Additional DNA sequences in this sample encode the identical CDR3. The rearrangement uses TRBV6-5 and TRBJ1-1; D unclear. Trimming pared 0 bases from V and 0 bases from J, leaving 5 bases between. Germline V lookup: CDR1 MNHEY, CDR2 SVGAGI. This CDR3 comprises 14 residues. In nucleotides, the CDR3 is TGTGCCAGCAGTTACTCGAGAGTGAACACTGAAGCTTTCTTT. Translated, it gives CASSYSRVNTEAFF.

This clone was counted a few times. The rearrangement uses TRBV4-1 and TRBJ1-3; maybe TRBD1 (6 bases). Germline V gives CDR1 MGHRA, CDR2 YSYEKL. Trimming removed 4 bases at V and 2 bases at J, with 12 bases between. There are 15 residues in the CDR3. CDR3 residues: CASSPTPGAGNTIYF. The DNA for the CDR3 is TGCGCCAGCAGCCCGACCCCAGGGGCTGGAAACACCATATATTTT.

The rearrangement joins TRBV7-9 to TRBJ2-6; TRBD1 is a possible D gene (5 bases). This CDR3 spans 16 amino acids. Germline V CDR1 and CDR2: SEHNR, FQNEAQ (reference sequence). V gave up 5 bases and J gave up 4 bases, with 15 bases separating them. CDR3 sequence reads: CASSPRSGLGANVLTF. The CDR3 DNA reads as TGTGCCAGCAGCCCGCGCTCAGGGCTCGGGGCCAACGTCCTGACTTTC.